Shown below are 11 T cell receptor beta chains from a single sample sequenced in a study of blood T cell repertoires in COVID-19. TCRdb's copy holds only in-frame clones and misses some; the assay was immunoSEQ multiplex PCR. The sample shows 310,000 or so clones, 85% to 90% of them seen only once. The specimen sequenced was peripheral blood. The receptor source for this set is a man aged 65-85 years with acute or convalescent COVID-19.

This clone was picked up one time. The chain uses TRBV6-2 or TRBV6-3 and TRBJ1-5, with 7 bases aligning to TRBD1. Germline-derived CDR1 and CDR2 are MNHEY and SVGEGT. The trim removed 6 bases at V and 2 bases at J, leaving 13 bases unmatched. This CDR3 contains 17 residues. The CDR3 nucleotides are TGTGCCAGCAGCCCTTACAGGGGCGGCGAACGCAATCAGCCCCAGCATTTT. This encodes CASSPYRGGERNQPQHF.

This clone was picked up one time. The V and J genes are TRBV28 and TRBJ1-1, with D possibly being TRBD1 (5 bases). Germline V gene data show CDR1 as MDHEN and CDR2 as SYDVKM. Trimming removed 1 base at V and 5 bases at J, with 11 bases between. This CDR3 region has 14 residues. The chain's CDR3 is CASSLYQGGTEAFF. In DNA form, the CDR3 reads TGTGCCAGCAGTTTATACCAGGGTGGGACTGAAGCTTTCTTT.

About this clone: Other DNA sequences from this sample encode an identical CDR3 as well. The gene calls are TRBV5-1 and TRBJ2-3, with D tentatively TRBD1 or TRBD2 (5 bases each). The CDR3 spans 13 residues. Germline values: CDR1 SGHRS, CDR2 YFSETQ. The ends were cut back, 4 bases at V and 3 bases at J, with 9 bases in the middle. CDR3 region: CASSLGETDTQYF. The CDR3 DNA follows: TGCGCCAGCAGCCTGGGGGAGACAGATACGCAGTATTTT. Full variable domain (outside the CDR3, taken from reference TRBV5-1 and TRBJ2-3): KAGVTQTPRYLIKTRGQQVTLSCSPISGHRSVSWYQQTPGQGLQFLFEYFSETQRNKGNFPGRFSGRQFSNSRSEMNVSTLELGDSALYLCASSLGETDTQYFGPGTRLTVL.

In its sample, this clone was seen a few times. This chain connects TRBV7-6 to TRBJ2-2; D possibly corresponds to TRBD2 (7 bases). CDR1 is SGHVS, CDR2 FNYEAQ, per germline. The length of the CDR3 is 17 residues. Trimming removed 0 bases from V and 2 bases from J, with 13 bases in between. The DNA of the CDR3 is TGTGCCAGCAGCTTAGCGTGGGGGGGCCTAAACACCGGGGAGCTGTTTTTT. Amino acid sequence: CASSLAWGGLNTGELFF.

This clone was found once. The rearrangement uses TRBV14 and TRBJ2-5; no clear D gene. The CDR3 length is 15 residues. V shed 1 base and J shed 4 bases, with 13 bases lying between them. Germline loops: CDR1 SGHDN, CDR2 FVKESK. CDR3 protein: CASSQGSRRGETQYF. The CDR3 region has the DNA TGTGCCAGCAGCCAAGGGTCAAGGAGAGGAGAGACCCAGTACTTC.

The gene calls are TRBV7-2 and TRBJ1-2; a weak D match, TRBD1 (5 bases). Germline-derived CDR1 and CDR2 are SGHTA and FQGNSA. Trimming stripped 4 bases from V and 7 bases from J, with 10 bases between. The CDR3 contains 12 residues. The CDR3 nucleotides read TGTGCCAGCAGCTCGGGACTGGGTGGCTACACCTTC. It is translated as CASSSGLGGYTF.

The chain carries TRBV7-2 and TRBJ2-3, with D uncertain. The CDR3 is 15 amino acids. Germline CDR1 SGHTA, CDR2 FQGNSA. V was pared by 0 bases and J by 8 bases, with 15 bases between. DNA for the CDR3: TGTGCCAGCAGCTTAGCGGGCGCCCGCACAAGTACGCAGTATTTT. This encodes CASSLAGARTSTQYF.

The CDR3 loop is CASSQDWEGFTDTQYF. The CDR3 nucleotides are TGCGCCAGCAGCCAAGATTGGGAGGGTTTCACAGATACGCAGTATTTT. V usage is TRBV4-3 and J usage is TRBJ2-3; 7 bases fit TRBD2. V lost 0 bases and J lost 2; bases outside the gene matches: 5. The CDR3 extends over 16 amino acids. Germline V gene data show CDR1 as LGHNA and CDR2 as YSLEER.

The chain links TRBV4-2 to TRBJ1-2, with 7 positions matching TRBD1. The V segment lost 5 bases and the J segment 4 bases; nucleotides outside the gene matches: 7. The CDR3 runs 14 residues. Germline V lookup: CDR1 LGHNA, CDR2 YNFKEQ. The CDR3 spells CASSVDRAVYGYTF. DNA for the CDR3: TGTGCCAGCAGCGTTGACAGGGCGGTCTATGGCTACACCTTC.

This clone was found a few times. This chain links TRBV28 with TRBJ1-2, with TRBD1 as a possible D gene (5 bases). V lost 1 base to trimming and J lost 3 bases, with 9 bases between them. The CDR3 runs to 14 residues. Looked up from germline, CDR1 is MDHEN and CDR2 is SYDVKM. CDR3 in amino acids: CASSLFRADYGYTF. The CDR3 DNA reads as TGTGCCAGCAGTTTATTCAGGGCCGACTATGGCTACACCTTC.

This chain uses TRBV27 with TRBJ2-5; 9 bases line up with TRBD2. V lost 5 bases to trimming and J lost 5 bases; unmatched junction nucleotides: 12. This CDR3 is 16 amino acids long. Per germline, CDR1 MNHEY and CDR2 SMNVEV (reference sequence). CDR3 sequence reads: CASSPTLAGSRETQYF. CDR3 coding DNA: TGTGCCAGCAGTCCGACCCTAGCGGGGTCCCGGGAGACCCAGTACTTC.